This is a list of T cell receptor beta chains from one sample in a study of shared clonotypes between healthy human individuals. Using immunoSEQ multiplex PCR, the repertoire was profiled, and TCRdb retains in-frame clones only, with some absent. The top ten clones hold about 22% of a sample with over 100,000 clones, 68% of them seen once. Sequenced: memory CD8+ T cells sorted from blood. These receptors all stem from a woman younger than 45 in good health. Each CDR3 is given with its conserved first and last residue. The D gene is left open where the match is weak. Some rows mark clone size as missing; the rest say once, few, many or name a class of expanded clone.

V gene	D gene	CDR3 length	J gene	clone size	CDR3 protein	CDR3 DNA
TRBV6-4	.	13	TRBJ2-2	.	CASSDGFTGELFF	TGTGCCAGCAGTGACGGGTTCACCGGGGAGCTGTTTTTT
TRBV28	TRBD1	15	TRBJ2-5	few	CASSPSRRGKETQYF	TGTGCCAGCAGCCCGTCGCGCAGGGGGAAAGAGACCCAGTACTTC
TRBV28	TRBD1	16	TRBJ1-1	.	CASSLWQGAMNTEAFF	TGTGCCAGCAGTTTATGGCAGGGGGCGATGAACACTGAAGCTTTCTTT
TRBV5-5	.	15	TRBJ1-2	.	CASRKCARKTYGYTF	TGTGCCAGCCGGAAGTGTGCGCGAAAGACCTATGGCTACACCTTC
TRBV30	TRBD2	19	TRBJ2-2	.	CAWSKTLGLAGVNTGELFF	TGTGCCTGGAGTAAAACTCTTGGACTAGCGGGAGTCAACACCGGGGAGCTGTTTTTT
TRBV7-9	.	19	TRBJ1-3	.	CASSLSRDVLGSSGNTIYF	TGTGCCAGCAGCTTGTCCCGGGACGTACTAGGGAGCTCTGGAAACACCATATATTTT
TRBV2	TRBD2	15	TRBJ2-7	.	CASSAPAGGYYEQYF	TGTGCCAGCAGTGCGCCAGCGGGAGGGTATTACGAGCAGTACTTC
TRBV28	.	11	TRBJ2-7	.	CASLMGYEQYF	TGTGCCAGCCTAATGGGCTACGAGCAGTACTTC
TRBV5-1	.	15	TRBJ2-1	medium-sized	CASSSELAAYNEQFF	TGCGCCAGCAGCTCGGAACTAGCAGCCTACAATGAGCAGTTCTTC
TRBV5-1	.	14	TRBJ2-5	.	CASSMRLVSETQYF	TGCGCCAGCAGCATGCGACTAGTTAGCGAGACCCAGTACTTC
TRBV19	.	16	TRBJ2-5	few	CASSPTSLDSQETQYF	TGTGCCAGTAGCCCAACTAGCTTGGATTCTCAAGAGACCCAGTACTTC
TRBV4-1	TRBD2	15	TRBJ2-1	.	CASSPSVAGVYEQFF	TGCGCCAGCAGCCCTTCGGTAGCGGGAGTCTATGAGCAGTTCTTC
TRBV30	.	14	TRBJ1-6	.	CAWSREGGNSPLHF	TGTGCCTGGAGTAGGGAGGGAGGGAATTCACCCCTCCACTTT
TRBV19	.	12	TRBJ2-1	.	CASSISGIEQFF	TGTGCCAGTAGTATAAGTGGGATTGAGCAGTTCTTC
TRBV23-1	.	12	TRBJ2-2	many	CASSRKAGELFF	TGCGCCAGCAGCCGGAAGGCCGGGGAGCTGTTTTTT
TRBV2	.	15	TRBJ2-7	.	CASSRSRDIDYEQYF	TGTGCCAGCTCTAGATCTAGGGACATTGACTACGAGCAGTACTTC
TRBV7-2	TRBD1	15	TRBJ1-1	.	CASSLVGTVNTEAFF	TGTGCCAGCAGCTTAGTAGGGACAGTGAACACTGAAGCTTTCTTT
TRBV13	.	15	TRBJ2-1	once	CASSLERSSYNEQFF	TGTGCCAGCAGCTTAGAGCGGAGCTCCTACAATGAGCAGTTCTTC
TRBV9	.	13	TRBJ2-2	.	CASSVGGTGELFF	TGTGCCAGCAGCGTCGGAGGAACCGGGGAGCTGTTTTTT
TRBV11-2	.	13	TRBJ2-3	.	CASSFYNTDTQYF	TGTGCCAGCAGCTTCTATAACACAGATACGCAGTATTTT
TRBV19	TRBD2	18	TRBJ2-7	.	CASSIDLGLAGGTYEQYF	TGTGCCAGTAGTATAGATCTTGGACTAGCGGGAGGAACCTACGAGCAGTACTTC
TRBV27	.	13	TRBJ2-7	.	CASSPNGGIEQYF	TGTGCCAGCAGTCCTAACGGGGGCATCGAGCAGTACTTC
TRBV5-1	TRBD1	14	TRBJ1-5	.	CASSLGQGDQPQHF	TGCGCCAGCAGCTTGGGACAGGGGGATCAGCCCCAGCATTTT
TRBV7-9	TRBD2	16	TRBJ2-1	.	CASIDNSGGLLHEQFF	TGTGCCAGCATCGATAATAGCGGGGGGCTTCTCCATGAGCAGTTCTTC
TRBV6-5	TRBD1	16	TRBJ2-1	.	CASSYSGTGGFAEQFF	TGTGCCAGCAGTTACTCCGGGACAGGGGGCTTTGCGGAGCAGTTCTTC
TRBV30	.	11	TRBJ1-1	many	CAWGFTREAFF	TGTGCCTGGGGGTTTACCCGGGAAGCTTTCTTT
TRBV15	.	14	TRBJ2-1	once	CATSVQGWGNEQFF	TGTGCCACCAGCGTCCAAGGGTGGGGTAATGAGCAGTTCTTC
TRBV29-1	TRBD1	13	TRBJ2-7	once	CSAGDSFPYEQYF	TGCAGCGCCGGGGACAGCTTTCCCTACGAGCAGTACTTC
TRBV14	.	14	TRBJ2-1	few	CASSQVLSWNEQFF	TGTGCCAGCAGCCAAGTGTTGAGCTGGAATGAGCAGTTCTTC
TRBV5-1	.	14	TRBJ2-3	.	CASSPWARTDTQYF	TGCGCCAGCAGCCCATGGGCCCGGACAGATACGCAGTATTTT
TRBV7-8	TRBD2	15	TRBJ2-1	few	CASRKTSGIGNEQFF	TGTGCCAGCAGGAAGACTAGCGGAATCGGCAATGAGCAGTTCTTC
TRBV5-4	.	13	TRBJ2-5	.	CASSLSAEETQYF	TGTGCCAGCAGCTTGTCCGCAGAAGAGACCCAGTACTTC
TRBV19	.	13	TRBJ1-2	.	CASSIFTDYGYTF	TGTGCCAGTAGTATTTTTACAGACTATGGCTACACCTTC
TRBV7-9	.	13	TRBJ2-1	.	CASRSDANNEQFF	TGTGCCAGCAGGTCTGACGCCAACAATGAGCAGTTCTTC
TRBV27	.	13	TRBJ1-2	.	CASSFQGSYGYTF	TGTGCCAGCAGTTTTCAGGGATCGTATGGCTACACCTTC
TRBV6-6	.	12	TRBJ2-1	.	CASSYSKHEQFF	TGTGCCAGCAGTTACTCGAAGCATGAGCAGTTCTTC
TRBV25-1	.	13	TRBJ2-7	.	CASSESLSYEQYF	TGTGCCAGCAGTGAATCGCTTAGCTACGAGCAGTACTTC
TRBV10-3	TRBD2	19	TRBJ2-1	.	CAISDPLAGGPRSYNEQFF	TGTGCCATCAGTGACCCTCTAGCGGGAGGGCCTCGCTCCTACAATGAGCAGTTCTTC
TRBV27	.	18	TRBJ2-6	.	CASSDMGQGVGGANVLTF	TGTGCCAGCAGTGATATGGGGCAGGGTGTCGGTGGGGCCAACGTCCTGACTTTC
TRBV6-1	TRBD2	15	TRBJ2-3	.	CASSGTSGHTDTQYF	TGTGCCAGCAGCGGGACTAGCGGGCACACAGATACGCAGTATTTT
TRBV6-5	TRBD1	13	TRBJ1-2	.	CASSRQGAHGYTF	TGTGCCAGCAGCCGACAGGGGGCGCATGGCTACACCTTC
TRBV30	.	13	TRBJ2-5	.	CAWRTKELETQYF	TGTGCCTGGAGGACAAAGGAGTTGGAGACCCAGTACTTC
TRBV29-1	.	13	TRBJ2-7	.	CSAESGQGYEQYF	TGCAGCGCGGAGAGTGGGCAGGGCTACGAGCAGTACTTC
TRBV14	.	12	TRBJ2-1	few	CASSQVFWGQFF	TGTGCCAGCAGCCAAGTCTTTTGGGGGCAGTTCTTC
TRBV12-2	.	16	TRBJ1-3	.	CASKVEDGGLGNTIYF	TGTGCAAGTAAGGTGGAGGACGGAGGCCTTGGAAACACCATATATTTT
TRBV4-1	.	15	TRBJ2-2	.	CASSHPLGNTGELFF	TGCGCCAGCAGCCATCCTTTAGGGAACACCGGGGAGCTGTTTTTT
TRBV5-6	.	15	TRBJ1-5	.	CASSLGGTGGSAQHF	TGTGCCAGCAGCTTGGGGGGGACGGGAGGTTCTGCCCAGCATTTT
TRBV30	.	14	TRBJ1-6	.	CAWRSGSYNSPLHF	TGTGCCTGGAGAAGTGGCTCCTATAATTCACCCCTCCACTTT
TRBV5-4	TRBD1	15	TRBJ1-4	.	CASSLNRGTREKLFF	TGTGCCAGCAGCCTAAACAGGGGGACGAGGGAAAAACTGTTTTTT
TRBV7-9	.	14	TRBJ2-7	.	CASSLSRSSYEQYF	TGTGCCAGCAGCTTATCGAGGAGCTCCTACGAGCAGTACTTC
TRBV2	.	15	TRBJ2-5	.	CGAAGQGFIQETQYF	TGTGGGGCGGCTGGGCAGGGTTTTATCCAAGAGACCCAGTACTTC
TRBV25-1	.	17	TRBJ2-1	.	CASSEFGGRISYNEQFF	TGTGCCAGCAGTGAATTTGGGGGGAGGATTTCCTACAATGAGCAGTTCTTC
TRBV9	.	15	TRBJ2-7	.	CASSVGEIATGEQYF	TGTGCCAGCAGCGTAGGGGAGATAGCGACGGGTGAGCAGTACTTC
TRBV7-9	.	16	TRBJ1-2	.	CASSFRYPISGYGYTF	TGTGCCAGCAGCTTTAGGTATCCGATTTCGGGCTATGGCTACACCTTC
TRBV27	TRBD1	18	TRBJ2-7	.	CASIGGSLWDRGTYEQYF	TGTGCCAGCATCGGCGGTTCCCTATGGGACAGGGGGACCTACGAGCAGTACTTC
TRBV25-1	TRBD2	15	TRBJ2-7	few	CASSSRDSGSYEQYF	TGTGCCAGCAGCTCCAGAGATAGCGGGAGCTACGAGCAGTACTTC
TRBV5-4	TRBD2	16	TRBJ2-1	.	CASSPPPSGRADEQFF	TGTGCCAGCAGCCCACCTCCTAGCGGGAGGGCCGATGAGCAGTTCTTC
TRBV11-2	TRBD2	14	TRBJ2-2	.	CASSRDYLRGELFF	TGTGCCAGCAGCCGGGACTACTTACGCGGGGAGCTGTTTTTT